The 3 T cell receptor beta chains reported below all come from one sample, sequenced in a study of blood T cells in healthy people across ages. A sample-barcoded 5' primer and a J-beta primer mix were used in a second PCR of roughly 7 to 11 cycles. TCRdb recomputed calls from the 5' RACE reads with MiXCR, one row per CDR3 protein. The sample has about 780,000 distinct CDR3 sequences, 20% to 30% seen once. In addition, the sample was reused for a study of T cells of mothers and their children.

Sequencing input: blood. These receptors all come from a boy between 10 and 17 years old in good health.

This clonotype came up a few times. The chain links TRBV15 to TRBJ2-5; 7 nucleotides match TRBD2. The J call may be faulty, since TRBJ2-1 better matches the DNA end. The germline V gene has CDR1 LNHNV and CDR2 YYDKDF (reference sequence). The CDR3 loop spans 17 amino acids. The CDR3 region has the DNA TGTGCCACCAGCAGACCTCAGCGGGGTAGGAGCTCCGGTGAGCAGTTCTTC. It translates to CATSRPQRGRSSGEQFF.

The V and J genes are TRBV5-1 and TRBJ1-1; D is uncertain. The CDR3 runs 15 residues. V lost 2 bases to trimming and J lost 2 bases, with 13 bases between them. CDR1 and CDR2 (germline): SGHRS, YFSETQ. CDR3 residues: CASSFLGNPNTEAFF. The CDR3 DNA follows: TGCGCCAGCAGCTTTTTAGGAAATCCCAACACTGAAGCTTTCTTT.

CDR3 coding DNA: TGTGCCAGCAGTCCCACAGGGGGCGGAGGTGAAGCTTTCTTT. It specifies CASSPTGGGGEAFF. J is TRBJ1-1 and V is TRBV12-3 or TRBV12-4; TRBD1 matches 9 bases. This CDR3 spans 14 amino acids. J lost 7 bases, V lost 5 bases, and 8 bases had no gene match.